These T cell receptor beta chains were read from a single sample in a study of T-cell memory formation after mild COVID-19. TCRdb recomputed calls from the 5' RACE reads with MiXCR, one row per CDR3 protein. The data show hundreds of thousands of distinct CDR3 sequences, roughly 18% seen once. The sample taken for sequencing was PBMCs or a T cell subset sorted from them (not recorded which). The receptors were sampled from an adult woman who had mild COVID-19 (a few samples of this study predate the infection). Cell type and time point are not known. Both conserved end residues are part of each CDR3. The D gene is left open where the match is weak. Size values are once, few and many counts, or a class for expanded clones, and some rows have none.

>TRBJ2-5|many|TRBV7-9|.
TGTGCCAGCAGCTTGGCAGGGAGGGAGACCCAGTACTTC
CASSLAGRETQYF
>TRBJ1-6|.|TRBV20-1|.
TGCAGTGCCCCCGGCGGGGCCTCCCCCCTCCACTTT
CSAPGGASPLHF
>TRBJ2-5|few|TRBV5-1|.
TGCGCCAGCAGCTTGGCCGGGCAGGGAGGGACCCAGTACTTC
CASSLAGQGGTQYF
>TRBJ1-6|.|TRBV2|.
TGTGCCAGGCAAGAGCGACGCGGGATACCTAATTCACCCCTCCACTTT
CARQERRGIPNSPLHF
>TRBJ1-2|.|TRBV5-4|TRBD1
TGTGCCAGCAGCTTGGGAGGGACAGTGAGTAACTATGGCTACACCTTC
CASSLGGTVSNYGYTF
>TRBJ1-1|few|TRBV29-1|TRBD1
TGCAGCGTTAACCGGGACAGAAACACTGAAGCTTTCTTT
CSVNRDRNTEAFF
>TRBJ2-1|many|TRBV7-6|TRBD1
TGTGCCAGCAGCTTAGTTGGGACAGGGGCCCCTTCTGAGCAGTTCTTC
CASSLVGTGAPSEQFF
>TRBJ1-1|few|TRBV20-1|.
TGCAGTGCTAGATTCGGCACGAACACTGAAGCTTTCTTT
CSARFGTNTEAFF
>TRBJ1-5|many|TRBV12-3/TRBV12-4|.
TGTGCCAGCAGTTTACAGGGTAGCAATCAGCCCCAGCATTTT
CASSLQGSNQPQHF
>TRBJ2-3|few|TRBV7-9|TRBD2
TGTGCCAGCAGCTTACGACTAGCGGACACAGATACGCAGTATTTT
CASSLRLADTDTQYF
>TRBJ1-4|few|TRBV18|.
TGTGCCAGCTCATCGACGGCAACTAATGAAAAACTGTTTTTT
CASSSTATNEKLFF
>TRBJ2-2|few|TRBV3-1|.
TGTGCCAGCAGCCCCCACCCGACAGGCGGGGAGCTGTTTTTT
CASSPHPTGGELFF
>TRBJ2-6|.|TRBV7-3|TRBD1
TGTGCCAGCAGCTTAACCAGACAGGGCGGTGGGGCCAACGTCCTGACTTTC
CASSLTRQGGGANVLTF
>TRBJ2-1|once|TRBV29-1|TRBD2
TGCAGCGTTGACCGGAGAGGGACTAGCTTGTCCTACAATGAGCAGTTCTTC
CSVDRRGTSLSYNEQFF
>TRBJ2-1|.|TRBV4-2|TRBD2
TGTGCCAGCAGCCAAGTTGGGGCGGGGGGCTCCTACAATGAGCAGTTCTTC
CASSQVGAGGSYNEQFF
>TRBJ2-1|few|TRBV6-5|TRBD2
TGTGCCAGCAGTTATCCCGGGAGGGTAGGCAATGAGCAGTTCTTC
CASSYPGRVGNEQFF
>TRBJ1-4|few|TRBV5-1|TRBD1
TGCGCCAGCAGCCTTACGGACAGGATACTTGCAACTAATGAAAAACTGTTTTTT
CASSLTDRILATNEKLFF
>TRBJ1-2|.|TRBV19|.
TGTGCCAGTAGTTCCGCCAACCCCTTATCTGGCTACACCTTC
CASSSANPLSGYTF
>TRBJ2-1|few|TRBV11-2|.
TGTGCCAGCAGCTTACCGGGGACGCGTTACAATGAGCAGTTCTTC
CASSLPGTRYNEQFF
>TRBJ2-3|.|TRBV5-1|.
TGCGCCAGCAGCAAGACAGGCGATACCACAGATACGCAGTATTTT
CASSKTGDTTDTQYF
>TRBJ1-1|.|TRBV20-1|TRBD1
TGCAGTGCTAGACCCTTAACAGGGGGCTTCACTGAAGCTTTCTTT
CSARPLTGGFTEAFF
>TRBJ1-1|.|TRBV20-1|.
TGCAGTGCTAGAGGACGAAAGTACGGGAACACTGAAGCTTTCTTT
CSARGRKYGNTEAFF
>TRBJ1-4|few|TRBV6-5|.
TGTGCCACCCGGGACGACGGGGAAAAACTGTTTTTT
CATRDDGEKLFF
>TRBJ2-3|.|TRBV12-3/TRBV12-4|TRBD1
TGTGCCAGCAGTTTAGCTTGGTCAGGGGGTACAGATACGCAGTATTTT
CASSLAWSGGTDTQYF
>TRBJ2-5|many|TRBV12-3/TRBV12-4|.
TGTGCCAGCAGCTTAGGGCAGCTCCAAGAGACCCAGTACTTC
CASSLGQLQETQYF
>TRBJ2-5|.|TRBV7-2|TRBD1
TGTGCCAGCAGCAAGACAGGGACAGTTCTGAACTTC
CASSKTGTVLNF
>TRBJ1-1|few|TRBV7-9|TRBD1
TGTGCCAGCAGCTTAACGGGACAGTCGAACACTGAAGCTTTCTTT
CASSLTGQSNTEAFF
>TRBJ1-1|few|TRBV12-3/TRBV12-4|.
TGTGCCAGCAGTCCTTCCGGTGGGGGCAGGGCAAGTGTAGCTTTCTTT
CASSPSGGGRASVAFF
>TRBJ2-7|.|TRBV11-2|TRBD2
TGTGCCAGCAGCCTCACTAGCGGGAGTAACGAGCAGTACTTC
CASSLTSGSNEQYF
>TRBJ1-1|.|TRBV12-3/TRBV12-4|TRBD1
TGTGCCAGCAGCACGAGACAGGGGGCTGAAGCTTTCTTT
CASSTRQGAEAFF
>TRBJ1-6|.|TRBV20-1|.
TGCAGTGCTAGATTTATTGGCTCCTATAATTCACCCCTCCACTTT
CSARFIGSYNSPLHF
>TRBJ2-7|.|TRBV29-1|TRBD2
TGCAGCGTTGAGGGGGGGACCACCTACGAGCAGTACTTC
CSVEGGTTYEQYF
>TRBJ2-1|once|TRBV5-1|.
TGCGCCAGCAGCTCGCCGGGGCCTCACAATGAGCAGTTCTTC
CASSSPGPHNEQFF
>TRBJ1-5|.|TRBV30|.
TGTGCCTGGGCTGCGTCTGCCGGGTCCTTAAATCAGCCCCAGCATTTT
CAWAASAGSLNQPQHF
>TRBJ2-3|few|TRBV4-2|.
TGTGCCAGCAGCCAAGGTGAAGTCAGGGCCACGCAGTATTTT
CASSQGEVRATQYF
>TRBJ1-1|.|TRBV7-9|.
TGTGCCAGCAGCTTGAGAGGGGCAGGCGCTGAAGCTTTCTTT
CASSLRGAGAEAFF
>TRBJ1-1|.|TRBV7-2|TRBD1
TGTGCCAGCAGCCCCTTAAAGGGGGCACCCGAAGCTTTCTTT
CASSPLKGAPEAFF
>TRBJ2-3|.|TRBV24-1|TRBD2
TGTGCCACCAGTGATCCGTTGGGACTAGCGGGCGCAGATACGCAGTATTTT
CATSDPLGLAGADTQYF
>TRBJ2-5|.|TRBV2|.
TGTGCCAGCATTCTGACAAGGGGAGAGACCCAGTACTTC
CASILTRGETQYF
>TRBJ2-7|.|TRBV10-3|.
TGTGCCATCAGCGTGGACCATAAACCCTACGAGCAGTACTTC
CAISVDHKPYEQYF
>TRBJ2-1|.|TRBV7-2|.
TGTGCCAGCAGCTTTTCGCCCAATGAGCAGTTCTTC
CASSFSPNEQFF
>TRBJ2-3|few|TRBV5-1|TRBD2
TGCGCCAGCAGGGGATTCAGCGGGGGGGCCGAAGATACGCAGTATTTT
CASRGFSGGAEDTQYF
>TRBJ2-7|.|TRBV5-1|.
TGCGCCAGCAGCTCCAATTCGGGACCCACCCAGTACTTC
CASSSNSGPTQYF
>TRBJ1-1|.|TRBV29-1|.
TGCAGCGTTGAACACCTAGGGGCAGGGTGGAACACTGAAGCTTTCTTT
CSVEHLGAGWNTEAFF
>TRBJ2-1|few|TRBV30|.
TGTGCCTGGGCCTGGGGGGGCCCTCGCAATGAGCAGTTCTTC
CAWAWGGPRNEQFF
>TRBJ2-1|.|TRBV7-2|TRBD2
TGTGCCAGCAGCTTAGTTCTAGCGGCATACAATGAGCAGTTCTTC
CASSLVLAAYNEQFF
>TRBJ1-2|.|TRBV6-2/TRBV6-3|.
TGTGCCAGCAGCCGACCCGCGACGGGCTATGGCTACACCTTC
CASSRPATGYGYTF
>TRBJ1-1|.|TRBV5-6|.
TGTGCCAGCAGCGACACGGGGGAACAAGCTTTCTTT
CASSDTGEQAFF
>TRBJ2-7|.|TRBV6-5|.
TGTGCCAGCAGCCCGACAGGTCCGTCGCCCGAGCAGTACTTC
CASSPTGPSPEQYF
>TRBJ2-5|.|TRBV6-5|.
TGTGCCAGCAGTCTGGGCGTCGAGGGAGAGACCCAGTACTTC
CASSLGVEGETQYF
>TRBJ2-3|few|TRBV12-3/TRBV12-4|.
TGTGCCAGCAGTTTGATGGGACTAGATACGCAGTATTTT
CASSLMGLDTQYF
>TRBJ2-7|.|TRBV7-2|.
TGTGCCAGCAGCTTAGTACAGGGAGTCTACGAGCAGTACTTC
CASSLVQGVYEQYF